This entry concerns a single T cell receptor (beta chain). Its antigen is as yet unknown. This record belongs to a study of monozygotic twins with inflammatory bowel disease. Germline values: CDR1 MDHEN, CDR2 SYDVKM. CDR3 length equals 15 residues. Notes on the study in general: IBD patients had lower TCRbeta diversity (inverse Simpson) than healthy co-twins.

Each donor supplied roughly 2.5 ml of blood. The authors isolated total RNA from whole blood without sorting T cells. The study subjected TCRalpha and TCRbeta cDNA to two nested PCRs of approximately 16 and 10 cycles. Reprocessing the 5' RACE reads, TCRdb reports a single entry for every CDR3 protein and omits DNA. This repertoire includes about 210,000 distinct CDR3 sequences. The rearrangement joins TRBV28 to TRBJ1-2. The sequenced sample was blood. The sequence came from a human donor with ulcerative colitis or Crohn's disease, or a healthy co-twin of an affected twin (not recorded which). CDR3 sequence: CASSSAGTWFYGYTF.